Included here is one T cell receptor beta chain sequence, with context. Using immunoSEQ multiplex PCR, the repertoire was profiled, and TCRdb retains in-frame clones only, with some absent. The table has about 120,000 clones, 85% to 90% seen once. V dropped 3 bases and J dropped 4; count of bases not matched to a gene: 2. The CDR3 sequence is 15 residues long. Germline assignment: CDR1 MGHRA and CDR2 YSYEKL. The data stem from a study of control samples from healthy donors and cancer patients. This sequence was found in a woman in her 70s in good health. The specimen sequenced was blood. The chain links TRBV4-1 to TRBJ1-3; 11 bases align to TRBD1. The CDR3 coding sequence is TGCGCCAGCAGCCAGGACAGGGGGCTCGGAAACACCATATATTTT. Translating gives CASSQDRGLGNTIYF.